A single TCR beta chain is shown here with its context. No antigen is known for it. These data are taken from a study of Tregs in tolerant kidney transplant recipients. Study-wide results and limits: Validation in larger populations is needed because few patients were studied.

CD4+CD25+CD127- Tregs, CD4+CD25- non-Tregs, CD4 and CD8 cells were sorted. Method: immunoSEQ multiplex PCR; TCRdb's copy keeps in-frame clones and lacks some. The table shows under 300,000 clones, with about 86% occurring only once. The source material was CD4+ T cells from blood. This receptor was taken from a human donor in good health.

The CDR3 here is CARSPNQGASYNSPLHF. Here the CDR3 DNA reads TGTGCCAGAAGCCCCAACCAGGGGGCATCCTATAATTCACCCCTCCACTTT. This chain links TRBV5-3 with TRBJ1-6; 8 bases are a match to TRBD1. TRBV5-3 is labeled an ORF, and its function is uncertain. With V trimmed by 4 bases and J by 1 base, 7 bases remained unmatched. The CDR3 is made up of 17 amino acids.